Following are 32 T cell receptor beta chains from one sample sequenced in a study of regulatory T cells in long-lasting Graves disease. Preparation of the TCR library used RNA extracted from PBMCs. One entry per CDR3 protein results from TCRdb running MiXCR on the reads. The repertoire consists of 950 to 1,500 distinct CDR3 sequences, with roughly 51% occurring once and the leading ten covering more than 13%. The sample in question was peripheral blood mononuclear cells (PBMCs), obtained with antithyroid drug treatment, in newly diagnosed or persistent Graves disease (not recorded which). These receptors were collected from a female donor with Graves disease.

The chain recombines TRBV27 with TRBJ1-1; D remains ambiguous. The V and J ends lost 2 bases and 6 bases respectively, with 13 bases between them. The CDR3 sequence is 14 residues long. CDR1 MNHEY and CDR2 SMNVEV come from the germline V gene (reference sequence). The CDR3 DNA reads TGTGCCAGCAGTTTAGAGGGCTCCCGCGCTGAAGCTTTCTTT. Its translation is CASSLEGSRAEAFF.

This chain links TRBV29-1 with TRBJ1-1, with TRBD1 identical over 8 bases. The CDR3 runs to 13 residues. Germline CDR1 SQVTM, CDR2 ANQGSEA. The J segment lost 5 bases and the V segment lost 6 bases, leaving 8 bases of the junction unmatched. The CDR3 sequence: CSVWTGTHTEAFF. CDR3 DNA sequence: TGCAGCGTCTGGACAGGGACCCATACTGAAGCTTTCTTT.

The CDR3 bases are TGTGCCAGCAGCCGCCGACAGGGGATGAACACTGAAGCTTTCTTT. Protein: CASSRRQGMNTEAFF. The chain uses TRBV7-2 and TRBJ1-1, with TRBD1 matching 8 bases. The germline V gene encodes CDR1 SGHTA and CDR2 FQGNSA. CDR3 size: 15 residues. With 5 bases clipped from V and 0 bases from J, the junction kept 5 bases outside the gene matches.

CDR3 nucleotides: TGTGCCAGCAGCCTGGGAGGCCAGGGCGCAGATACGCAGTATTTT. Its translation is CASSLGGQGADTQYF. The J gene is TRBJ2-3, the V gene TRBV5-4; D perhaps matches TRBD2 (6 bases). This CDR3 comprises 15 residues. V was cut by 4 bases and J by 4 bases, with 16 bases left in between. In germline, CDR1 is SGHNT, CDR2 YYREEE (reference sequence).

Regarding this clonotype: At one end, the junction sequence differs from germline, possibly due to a read error. The V gene is TRBV7-3, the J gene TRBJ1-5; D is possibly TRBD1 (5 bases). Germline CDR1 and CDR2: SGHTA and FQGTGA. The CDR3 is 10 amino acids. CDR3 sequence (DNA): TGCTTGAATCAGGGAAAAGCCCAGCATTTT. It encodes CLNQGKAQHF.

This clonotype was picked up a small number of times. The chain uses TRBV23-1 and TRBJ2-6; D remains unclear. TRBV23-1 is labeled an ORF, and its function is uncertain. The CDR3 sequence is 18 residues long. V gave up 0 bases and J gave up 0 bases, with 12 bases separating them. The CDR3 sequence is CASSQSKAPHSGANVLTF. The CDR3 coding sequence is TGCGCCAGCAGTCAATCGAAGGCCCCACACTCTGGGGCCAACGTCCTGACTTTC.

The chain combines TRBV7-3 with TRBJ2-3; a weak D match, TRBD2 (5 bases). V shed 5 bases and J shed 4 bases, with 16 bases lying between them. The CDR3 totals 15 residues. Germline V gives CDR1 SGHTA, CDR2 FQGTGA. The chain's CDR3 is CASSNSGYGADTQYF. The CDR3 region has the DNA TGTGCCAGCAGCAACAGCGGATATGGGGCAGATACGCAGTATTTT.

The rearrangement joins TRBV27 to TRBJ1-6, with D perhaps TRBD1 (6 bases). V was trimmed by 5 bases and J by 9 bases, leaving 14 bases between them. Germline CDR1 is MNHEY and CDR2 is SMNVEV (reference sequence). This CDR3 comprises 14 residues. The chain's CDR3 is CASSPAGEGSPLHF. Written as DNA, the CDR3 is TGTGCCAGCAGTCCCGCAGGGGAGGGTTCACCCCTCCACTTT.

The V and J genes are TRBV20-1 and TRBJ2-1; D remains unclear. CDR1 is DFQATT and CDR2 is SNEGSKA in the germline V gene (reference sequence). CDR3 length equals 16 residues. V lost 3 bases to trimming and J lost 4 bases, with 19 bases between them. CDR3 sequence: CSARTTSRPDYNEQFF. The DNA for the CDR3 is TGCAGTGCTAGGACGACCAGCCGCCCAGATTACAATGAGCAGTTCTTC.

This clonotype was observed a few times. The V gene is TRBV7-9, the J gene TRBJ2-7; TRBD1 agrees at 9 bases. Germline assignment: CDR1 SEHNR and CDR2 FQNEAQ (reference sequence). CDR3 length equals 14 residues. V was pared by 5 bases and J by 3 bases, with 5 bases of the junction left unmatched. The CDR3 nucleotides are TGTGCCAGCAGCACCCGACAGGGGGGCTACGAGCAGTACTTC. Encoded protein: CASSTRQGGYEQYF.

This clonotype has just a few counts. The rearrangement joins TRBV6-6 to TRBJ2-7; 9 bases match TRBD1. CDR3 length equals 14 residues. The germline V gene encodes CDR1 MNHNY and CDR2 SVGAGI (reference sequence). Trimming at V came to 6 bases and at J to 4 bases, leaving 7 bases not matched to a gene. The CDR3 loop is CASSSGQGNYEQYF. CDR3 coding DNA: TGTGCCAGCAGCTCCGGACAGGGGAATTACGAGCAGTACTTC.

The chain carries TRBV28 and TRBJ1-1; no clear D gene. CDR3 size: 13 residues. Trimming removed 2 bases at V and 1 base at J, with 5 bases between. Germline V gene lookup returns CDR1 MDHEN and CDR2 SYDVKM. The CDR3 sequence: CASSLQANTEAFF. DNA for the CDR3: TGTGCCAGCAGTTTACAGGCGAACACTGAAGCTTTCTTT.

This chain links TRBV28 with TRBJ2-6, with D possibly TRBD2 on 5 matching bases. The CDR3 consists of 17 residues. V lost 5 bases, J lost 0 bases, and 14 bases lay in between. Germline lookup yields CDR1 MDHEN and CDR2 SYDVKM. The CDR3 reads CASSARRRNSGANVLTF. The CDR3 DNA is TGTGCCAGCAGTGCAAGACGGAGGAACTCTGGGGCCAACGTCCTGACTTTC.

The rearrangement links TRBV12-3 or TRBV12-4 to TRBJ1-1; D is uncertain. The ends were cut back, 3 bases at V and 6 bases at J, with 11 bases in the middle. The CDR3 sequence is 13 residues long. CDR3 protein: CASSFSDGSEAFF. The CDR3, as DNA: TGTGCCAGCAGTTTCTCGGACGGTTCTGAAGCTTTCTTT.

The CDR3 loop is CASSPQFRDRGTKLFF. The CDR3, as DNA: TGTGCCAGCAGCCCGCAGTTCCGGGACAGGGGAACTAAACTGTTTTTT. This sequence joins TRBV7-8 and TRBJ1-4, with TRBD1 matching 10 bases. The trim removed 5 bases at V and 11 bases at J, leaving 14 bases unmatched. The CDR3 covers 16 residues. Germline values: CDR1 SGHVS, CDR2 FQNEAQ.

The chain combines TRBV19 with TRBJ2-1; tentatively, D is TRBD2 (6 bases). Germline CDR1 is LNHDA and CDR2 is SQIVND (reference sequence). This CDR3 comprises 11 residues. The V and J ends lost 6 bases and 6 bases respectively, with 6 bases between them. CDR3 region: CASRRGNEQFF. The CDR3 DNA follows: TGTGCCAGTAGGCGGGGCAATGAGCAGTTCTTC.

V usage is TRBV15 and J usage is TRBJ2-5; D not resolved. The CDR3 totals 14 residues. The germline V gene has CDR1 LNHNV and CDR2 YYDKDF (reference sequence). Trimming removed 1 base from V and 2 bases from J, with 8 bases in between. CDR3 amino acids: CATSRVAEQETQYF. The CDR3, as DNA: TGTGCCACCAGCAGAGTCGCAGAACAAGAGACCCAGTACTTC.

V and J are TRBV11-2 and TRBJ2-1; the D gene is possibly TRBD2 (5 bases). CDR3 length: 16 amino acids. Trimming removed 5 bases at V and 4 bases at J, with 18 bases between. Per germline, CDR1 SGHAT and CDR2 FQNNGV. CDR3 nucleotides: TGTGCCAGCAGCCATAAATTTCGCGGGCCGTACAATGAGCAGTTCTTC. Amino acid sequence: CASSHKFRGPYNEQFF.

The table lists this clonotype with a few counts. This sequence joins TRBV4-1 and TRBJ2-7, with D possibly TRBD2 on 5 matching bases. Per the germline V gene, CDR1 is MGHRA and CDR2 is YSYEKL. This CDR3 comprises 15 residues. The V and J ends lost 0 bases and 2 bases respectively, with 11 bases between them. This chain's CDR3 is CASSQDFAEAYEQYF. The CDR3 region has the DNA TGCGCCAGCAGCCAAGATTTCGCGGAGGCCTACGAGCAGTACTTC.

The chain's CDR3 is CASSQEGDPDEQYF. Written as DNA, the CDR3 is TGCGCCAGCAGCCAAGAGGGAGATCCGGACGAGCAGTACTTC. The V and J genes are TRBV4-1 and TRBJ2-7; a possible D gene is TRBD2 (5 bases). CDR1 MGHRA and CDR2 YSYEKL come from the germline V gene. V lost 0 bases to trimming and J lost 5 bases, with 11 bases between them. The CDR3 totals 14 residues.

This clonotype appeared a few times. V gene TRBV28 combines with J gene TRBJ2-5; 9 bases align to TRBD2. The ends lost 2 bases at V and 5 bases at J; junction bases unmatched: 3. The germline CDR1 and CDR2 sequences are MDHEN and SYDVKM. The CDR3 is 14 amino acids. DNA of the CDR3: TGTGCCAGCAGTTTAGCGGGAGGGAGGGAGACCCAGTACTTC. This encodes CASSLAGGRETQYF. The whole variable domain, remainder taken from reference TRBV28 and TRBJ2-5, is DVKVTQSSRYLVKRTGEKVFLECVQDMDHENMFWYRQDPGLGLRLIYFSYDVKMKEKGDIPEGYSVSREKKERFSLILESASTNQTSMYLCASSLAGGRETQYFGPGTRLLVL.

This sequence joins TRBV5-1 and TRBJ2-6; 7 bases agree with TRBD1. Germline CDR1 SGHRS, CDR2 YFSETQ. CDR3 length: 18 amino acids. V lost 4 bases, J lost 1 base, and 11 bases stayed unmatched. This CDR3 is CASSKGQPLHSGANVLTF. CDR3 nucleotides: TGCGCCAGCAGCAAGGGACAGCCTCTTCATTCTGGGGCCAACGTCCTGACTTTC.

A few counts support this clonotype. At one end, the junction sequence differs from germline, possibly due to a read error. V gene TRBV6-1 combines with J gene TRBJ2-5; D uncertain. CDR1 MNHNS and CDR2 SASEGT come from the germline V gene. The CDR3 contains 13 residues. In nucleotides, the CDR3 is TGTGCCAGCAGTGAATTTCCCCAAGCGACCCAGTACTTC. It yields the protein CASSEFPQATQYF.

In nucleotides, the CDR3 is TGTGCCAGCAGTAGAGGACTAGCGAGAGACCGTAGGTCCTACAATGAGCAGTTCTTC. Protein product: CASSRGLARDRRSYNEQFF. The chain combines TRBV2 with TRBJ2-1; 9 nucleotides match TRBD2. V shed 5 bases and J 1 base; nucleotides not matched to a gene: 15. The CDR3 is 19 residues long. The V gene's germline CDR1 is SNHLY and CDR2 FYNNEI. The full variable domain, completed using reference TRBV2 and TRBJ2-1, is EPEVTQTPSHQVTQMGQEVILRCVPISNHLYFYWYRQILGQKVEFLVSFYNNEISEKSEIFDDQFSVERPDGSNFTLKIRSTKLEDSAMYFCASSRGLARDRRSYNEQFFGPGTRLTVL.

The V and J genes are TRBV28 and TRBJ2-7; the D gene could be TRBD1 or TRBD2 (6 bases each). V gave up 8 bases and J gave up 2 bases, with 16 bases separating them. The CDR3 has 14 residues. Germline CDR1 is MDHEN and CDR2 is SYDVKM. The DNA for the CDR3 is TGTGCCAGCGAGAGGGGGGAGGCCGCCTACGAGCAGTACTTC. Encoded protein: CASERGEAAYEQYF.

V and J are TRBV28 and TRBJ2-1; possibly TRBD2 for D (6 bases). This CDR3 comprises 15 residues. Germline V lookup: CDR1 MDHEN, CDR2 SYDVKM. The V and J ends lost 7 bases and 5 bases respectively, with 18 bases between them. Here the CDR3 reads CASNPLGGIDNEQFF. CDR3 coding DNA: TGTGCCAGCAATCCCCTAGGCGGGATTGACAATGAGCAGTTCTTC. Full variable domain (remainder filled in from reference TRBV28 and TRBJ2-1): DVKVTQSSRYLVKRTGEKVFLECVQDMDHENMFWYRQDPGLGLRLIYFSYDVKMKEKGDIPEGYSVSREKKERFSLILESASTNQTSMYLCASNPLGGIDNEQFFGPGTRLTVL.

This sequence joins TRBV7-6 and TRBJ2-7; D is unclear. Germline-derived CDR1 and CDR2 are SGHVS and FNYEAQ. The CDR3 is 14 residues long. Trimming removed 8 bases at V and 5 bases at J, with 19 bases between. The CDR3 coding sequence is TGTGCCAGCGCACAAAGCTCCACCGACGACGAGCAGTACTTC. It is translated as CASAQSSTDDEQYF.

The gene calls are TRBV28 and TRBJ2-1; D uncertain. Trimming left V 3 bases short and J 7 bases short, with 16 bases between. CDR3 size: 15 residues. CDR1 and CDR2 from the germline V gene are MDHEN and SYDVKM. The CDR3 here is CASSLQRFSSNEQFF. DNA for the CDR3: TGTGCCAGCAGTTTGCAGCGTTTTTCCTCGAATGAGCAGTTCTTC.

The genes are TRBV9 and TRBJ2-2; maybe TRBD1 (6 bases). V dropped 0 bases and J dropped 5 bases, with 14 bases sitting between them. The CDR3 is made up of 16 amino acids. Germline-derived CDR1 and CDR2 are SGDLS and YYNGEE. CDR3 protein: CASSVDRQGRTGELFF. In DNA, the CDR3 is TGTGCCAGCAGCGTAGATCGGCAGGGGAGAACCGGGGAGCTGTTTTTT. The whole variable domain, filled in from reference TRBV9 and TRBJ2-2, reads DSGVTQTPKHLITATGQRVTLRCSPRSGDLSVYWYQQSLDQGLQFLIQYYNGEERAKGNILERFSAQQFPDLHSELNLSSLELGDSALYFCASSVDRQGRTGELFFGEGSRLTVL.

The CDR3 DNA reads as TGTGCCAGTAGGCCGGTGGGAGGGCCCCCCGGGGAGCTGTTTTTT. Residues: CASRPVGGPPGELFF. The rearrangement uses TRBV7-6 and TRBJ2-2, with 7 bases matching TRBD2. The V gene end was trimmed by 9 bases and the J gene end by 6 bases; junction bases not matched to a gene: 13. Germline-derived CDR1 and CDR2 are SGHVS and FNYEAQ. There are 15 residues in the CDR3.

This chain links TRBV2 with TRBJ1-1; D not certain. The germline gives CDR1 SNHLY, CDR2 FYNNEI. Trimming left V 8 bases short and J 0 bases short, with 10 bases between. CDR3 size: 13 residues. The CDR3 region has the DNA TGTGCCAGCTCAAGAGAAATGAACACTGAAGCTTTCTTT. Amino acids: CASSREMNTEAFF.

The J gene is TRBJ2-2, the V gene TRBV28; D could derive from TRBD1 or TRBD2 (5 bases each). The V gene's germline CDR1 is MDHEN and CDR2 SYDVKM. Trimming took off 2 bases at V and 4 bases at J, with 8 bases between the two ends. This CDR3 is built from 14 residues. The CDR3 reads CASSLMRGTGELFF. The CDR3, as DNA: TGTGCCAGCAGTTTAATGAGGGGCACCGGGGAGCTGTTTTTT.